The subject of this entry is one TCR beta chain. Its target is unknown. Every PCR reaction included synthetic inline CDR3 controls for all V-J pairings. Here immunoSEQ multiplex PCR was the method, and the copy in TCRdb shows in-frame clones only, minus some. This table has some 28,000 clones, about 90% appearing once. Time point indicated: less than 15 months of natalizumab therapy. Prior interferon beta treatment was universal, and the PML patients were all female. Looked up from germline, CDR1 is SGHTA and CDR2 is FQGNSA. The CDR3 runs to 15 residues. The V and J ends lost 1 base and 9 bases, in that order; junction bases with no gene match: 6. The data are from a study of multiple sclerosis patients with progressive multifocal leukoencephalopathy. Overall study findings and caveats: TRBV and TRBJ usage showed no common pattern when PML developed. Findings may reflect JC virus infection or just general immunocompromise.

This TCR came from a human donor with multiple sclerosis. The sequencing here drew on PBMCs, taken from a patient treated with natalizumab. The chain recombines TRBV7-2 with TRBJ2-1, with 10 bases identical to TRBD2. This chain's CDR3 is CASSLGLAGGGEQFF. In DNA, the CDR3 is TGTGCCAGCAGCTTAGGATTAGCGGGGGGCGGTGAGCAGTTCTTC.